The T cell receptor beta chain under discussion was sequenced for a study of shared clonotypes between healthy human individuals. Study findings and constraints: It was anticipated that sequencing depth would influence how many clonotypes donors shared.

Profiled with immunoSEQ multiplex PCR; TCRdb holds only in-frame clones, not every one. Of about 2,500,000 clones listed, just over 90% are singletons. The germline CDR1 and CDR2 sequences are MNHEY and SMNVEV (reference sequence). The CDR3 is 16 amino acids. V gave up 4 bases and J gave up 2 bases; unmatched junction bases: 2. A note on this clone: Its specificity is not known.

The sequenced material came from naive CD4+ T cells sorted from blood. As to subset: CD45RA+ positively selected. The receptor was derived from a man younger than 30 in good health. The chain combines TRBV27 with TRBJ2-5; 15 positions agree with TRBD2. The CDR3, as DNA: TGTGCCAGCAGTTCTGGGACTAGCGGGGGGCAAGAGACCCAGTACTTC. Encoded protein: CASSSGTSGGQETQYF.